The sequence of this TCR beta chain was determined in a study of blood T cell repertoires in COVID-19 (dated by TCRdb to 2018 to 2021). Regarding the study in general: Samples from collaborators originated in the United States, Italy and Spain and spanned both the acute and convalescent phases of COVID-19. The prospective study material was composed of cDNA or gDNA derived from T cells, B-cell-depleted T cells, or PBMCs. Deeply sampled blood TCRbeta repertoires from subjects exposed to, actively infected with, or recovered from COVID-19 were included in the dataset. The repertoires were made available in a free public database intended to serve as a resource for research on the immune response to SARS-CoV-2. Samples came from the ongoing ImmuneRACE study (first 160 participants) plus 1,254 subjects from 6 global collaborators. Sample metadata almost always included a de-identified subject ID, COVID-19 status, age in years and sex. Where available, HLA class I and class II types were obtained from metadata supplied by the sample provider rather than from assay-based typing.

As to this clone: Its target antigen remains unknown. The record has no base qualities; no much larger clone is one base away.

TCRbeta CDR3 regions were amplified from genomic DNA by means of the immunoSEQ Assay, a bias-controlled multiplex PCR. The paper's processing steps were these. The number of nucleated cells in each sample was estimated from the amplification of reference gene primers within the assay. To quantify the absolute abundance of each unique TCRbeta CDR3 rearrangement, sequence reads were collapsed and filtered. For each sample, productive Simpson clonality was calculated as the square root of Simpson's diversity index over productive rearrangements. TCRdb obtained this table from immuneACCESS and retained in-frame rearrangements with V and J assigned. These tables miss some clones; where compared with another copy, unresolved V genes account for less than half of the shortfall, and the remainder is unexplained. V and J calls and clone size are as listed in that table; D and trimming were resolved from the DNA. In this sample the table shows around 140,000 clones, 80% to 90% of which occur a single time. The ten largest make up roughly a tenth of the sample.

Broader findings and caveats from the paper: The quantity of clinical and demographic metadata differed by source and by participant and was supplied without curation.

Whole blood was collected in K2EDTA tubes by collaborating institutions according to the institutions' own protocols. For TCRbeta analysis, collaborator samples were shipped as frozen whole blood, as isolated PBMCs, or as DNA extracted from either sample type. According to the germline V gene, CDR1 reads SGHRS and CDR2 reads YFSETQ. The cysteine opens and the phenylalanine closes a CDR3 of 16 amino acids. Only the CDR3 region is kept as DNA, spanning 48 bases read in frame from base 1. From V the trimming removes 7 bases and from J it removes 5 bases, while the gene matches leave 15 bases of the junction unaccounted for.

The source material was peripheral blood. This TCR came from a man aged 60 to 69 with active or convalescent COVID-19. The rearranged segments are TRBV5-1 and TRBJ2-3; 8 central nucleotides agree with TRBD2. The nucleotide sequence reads TGCGCCAGCGGGGTGGGGAGCGGGAGTGACAAAGATACGCAGTATTTT. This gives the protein CASGVGSGSDKDTQYF. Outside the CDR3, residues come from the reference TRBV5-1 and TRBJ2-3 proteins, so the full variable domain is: KAGVTQTPRYLIKTRGQQVTLSCSPISGHRSVSWYQQTPGQGLQFLFEYFSETQRNKGNFPGRFSGRQFSNSRSEMNVSTLELGDSALYLCASGVGSGSDKDTQYFGPGTRLTVL.